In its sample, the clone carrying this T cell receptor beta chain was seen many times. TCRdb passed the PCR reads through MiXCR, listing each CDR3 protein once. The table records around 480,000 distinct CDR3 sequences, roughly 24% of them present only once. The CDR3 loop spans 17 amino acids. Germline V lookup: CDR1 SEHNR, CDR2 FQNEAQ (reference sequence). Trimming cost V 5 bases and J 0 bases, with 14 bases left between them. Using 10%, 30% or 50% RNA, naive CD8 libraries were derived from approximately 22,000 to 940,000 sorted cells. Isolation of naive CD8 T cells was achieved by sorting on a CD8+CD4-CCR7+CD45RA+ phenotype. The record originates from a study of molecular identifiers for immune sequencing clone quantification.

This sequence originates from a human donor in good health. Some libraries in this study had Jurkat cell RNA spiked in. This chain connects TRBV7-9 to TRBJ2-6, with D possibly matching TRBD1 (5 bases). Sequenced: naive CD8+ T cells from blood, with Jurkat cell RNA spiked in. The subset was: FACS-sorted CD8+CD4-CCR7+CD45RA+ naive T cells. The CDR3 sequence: CASSRWGDSSGANVLTF. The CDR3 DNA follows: TGTGCCAGCAGCCGATGGGGTGACAGCTCTGGGGCCAACGTCCTGACTTTC.